Below, one T cell receptor (beta chain) is given with its context. Its matching antigen is unknown. Germline assignment: CDR1 SGDLS and CDR2 YYNGEE. V shed 3 bases and J 4 bases; nucleotides not matched to a gene: 14. CDR3 size: 18 residues. This specimen comes from a study of Ad26.COV2.S vaccination and SARS-CoV-2 variants. Findings of the study overall: Recipients of vaccine and of placebo showed similar breadth of their non-spike TCR repertoires. Overall T cell responses may have been underestimated by the analyses of TCR breadth and depth.

The repertoire was sequenced with immunoSEQ multiplex PCR; TCRdb's copy has only in-frame clones and lacks some. Among some 180,000 clones listed, around 88% were seen once. The sample in question was peripheral blood, obtained after recovery from COVID-19. This rearrangement joins TRBV9 to TRBJ1-5; the match to TRBD1 covers 9 bases. This TCR derives from a human donor who had recovered from COVID-19. CDR3 DNA sequence: TGTGCCAGCAGCGACCGGGACAGGGATATTATAAGGAATCAGCCCCAGCATTTT. It codes for CASSDRDRDIIRNQPQHF.